A single sample gave rise to the 23 T cell receptor beta chains below, sequenced in a study of Tregs in tolerant kidney transplant recipients. Sequenced by immunoSEQ multiplex PCR; TCRdb stores in-frame clones only, minus some. The sample records 100,000 or so clones, approximately 93% being singletons. Mixed chimerism was transient after nonmyeloablative marrow transplants from related graft donors. Source: CD4+ T cells from blood (PBMCs), taken 12 months after the transplant. The receptors here all came from a human patient who received a combined kidney and bone marrow transplant. The graft donor may account for some of the T cells.

V and J are TRBV30 and TRBJ2-6; TRBD1 matches at 7 bases. The germline gives CDR1 GTSNPN, CDR2 SVGIG (reference sequence). The CDR3 consists of 15 residues. V shed 3 bases, J shed 4 bases, and the junction held 6 bases outside the gene matches. CDR3 sequence: CAWSARTGGANVLTF. As DNA, the CDR3 is TGTGCCTGGAGCGCCAGGACAGGCGGGGCCAACGTCCTGACTTTC.

This clone appeared a single time. The CDR3 nucleotides are TGTGCCAGCAGCTTAGCCGGGGCTAGCGCCCGGAGGGCTACGCAGTATTTT. Amino acids: CASSLAGASARRATQYF. The chain is built from TRBV7-9 and TRBJ2-3; a weak D match, TRBD2 (6 bases). This CDR3 contains 17 residues. CDR1 is SEHNR, CDR2 FQNEAQ, per germline (reference sequence). Deletions cut 0 bases from V and 8 bases from J, with 21 bases between.

This chain uses TRBV18 with TRBJ1-1, with TRBD1 matching 7 bases. J gave up 0 bases and V 6 bases, and 13 bases lay outside the gene matches. This CDR3 is 17 amino acids long. Germline CDR1 reads KGHSH; CDR2 reads LQKENI. The CDR3 spells CASSPDRSKGMNTEAFF. The CDR3 DNA sequence: TGTGCCAGCTCGCCGGACAGGAGTAAGGGGATGAACACTGAAGCTTTCTTT.

A single count supports this clone. V usage is TRBV11-2 and J usage is TRBJ2-2; 9 nucleotides match TRBD1. CDR3 size: 18 residues. Losses at the gene ends were 4 bases for V and 0 bases for J; bases not matched to a gene: 9. Germline V lookup: CDR1 SGHAT, CDR2 FQNNGV. CDR3 in amino acids: CASSSRGTGKPNTGELFF. The CDR3 DNA is TGTGCCAGCAGCTCGAGGGGGACAGGGAAACCGAACACCGGGGAGCTGTTTTTT.

The rearrangement uses TRBV7-7 and TRBJ2-5, with D perhaps matching TRBD2 (7 bases). Trimming took 1 base from V and 5 from J, leaving 11 bases between them. CDR3 length: 14 amino acids. Germline-derived CDR1 and CDR2 are SSHAT and FNYEAQ (reference sequence). The CDR3 sequence: CASSLGGGLETQYF. Here the CDR3 DNA reads TGTGCCAGCAGCTTAGGGGGGGGGCTTGAGACCCAGTACTTC.

In regard to this clone: This sample includes further DNA sequences coding for the same CDR3. The chain combines TRBV28 with TRBJ1-4; D not certain. Germline-derived CDR1 and CDR2 are MDHEN and SYDVKM. Trimming cost V 6 bases and J 0 bases, with 11 bases left between them. The CDR3 runs 15 residues. Written as DNA, the CDR3 is TGTGCCAGCAGCCCCGGAGGAGCAACTAATGAAAAACTGTTTTTT. Translated: CASSPGGATNEKLFF.

The chain is built from TRBV5-4 and TRBJ2-2; TRBD1 matches at 8 bases. There are 16 residues in the CDR3. V shed 4 bases, J shed 2 bases, and the junction held 7 bases outside the gene matches. Germline assignment: CDR1 SGHNT and CDR2 YYREEE (reference sequence). This chain's CDR3 is CASSPQGAPNTGELFF. The CDR3 coding sequence is TGTGCCAGCAGCCCCCAGGGGGCGCCAAACACCGGGGAGCTGTTTTTT.

The V gene is TRBV28, the J gene TRBJ2-5; TRBD2 matches at 9 bases. CDR3 length: 16 amino acids. Germline CDR1 and CDR2: MDHEN and SYDVKM. V lost 0 bases and J lost 2; bases outside the gene matches: 4. CDR3 nucleotides: TGTGCCAGCAGTTTATGGATTAGCGGGGGTCAAGAGACCCAGTACTTC. Translating gives CASSLWISGGQETQYF. The whole variable domain, remainder taken from reference TRBV28 and TRBJ2-5, is DVKVTQSSRYLVKRTGEKVFLECVQDMDHENMFWYRQDPGLGLRLIYFSYDVKMKEKGDIPEGYSVSREKKERFSLILESASTNQTSMYLCASSLWISGGQETQYFGPGTRLLVL.

V is TRBV5-4 and J is TRBJ2-1, with TRBD1 matching 11 bases. Germline V gene sequence: CDR1 SGHNT, CDR2 YYREEE (reference sequence). V shed 3 bases and J 2 bases; nucleotides not matched to a gene: 1. CDR3 size: 15 residues. DNA for the CDR3: TGTGCCAGCAGCTCGGGACAGGGGGCCTACAATGAGCAGTTCTTC. Its protein product is CASSSGQGAYNEQFF.

In its sample, this clone was seen a few times. The J gene is TRBJ2-7, the V gene TRBV5-8, with unresolved D. V lost 0 bases to trimming and J lost 4 bases, with 5 bases between them. The CDR3 loop spans 12 amino acids. Germline V gene sequence: CDR1 SGHTS, CDR2 YDEGEE. The CDR3 sequence is CASSLAVYEQYF. CDR3 DNA: TGTGCCAGCAGCTTGGCTGTATACGAGCAGTACTTC.

The V call is TRBV30, the J call TRBJ1-2; possibly TRBD1 for D (5 bases). The CDR3 is 13 residues long. The V gene's germline CDR1 is GTSNPN and CDR2 SVGIG (reference sequence). Trimming stripped 0 bases from V and 7 bases from J, with 12 bases between. CDR3 DNA: TGTGCCTGGAGTGTAGCAGCCAGGGTTGGCTACACCTTC. The encoded protein is CAWSVAARVGYTF.

The sample holds a few counts of this clone. V usage is TRBV7-2 and J usage is TRBJ2-7; 9 positions agree with TRBD1. V lost 4 bases, J lost 6 bases, and 10 bases stayed unmatched. The CDR3 covers 15 residues. Germline V gives CDR1 SGHTA, CDR2 FQGNSA. CDR3 loop: CASSSQGAGDSEQYF. CDR3 sequence (DNA): TGTGCCAGCAGCTCACAGGGGGCTGGAGACAGCGAGCAGTACTTC.

This rearrangement joins TRBV7-3 to TRBJ2-3, with D maybe TRBD2 (6 bases). The CDR3 runs 13 residues. Germline CDR1 and CDR2: SGHTA and FQGTGA. CDR3 region: CASRLGSTDTQYF. The DNA of the CDR3 is TGTGCTTCCCGACTAGGTTCTACAGATACGCAGTATTTT.

The rearrangement links TRBV2 to TRBJ2-1, with D perhaps TRBD1 (5 bases). The germline V and J ends were trimmed by 8 bases and 3 bases, with 14 bases remaining between them. CDR1 and CDR2 from the germline V gene are SNHLY and FYNNEI. The CDR3 loop spans 14 amino acids. In nucleotides, the CDR3 is TGTGCCAGCTTACGGACAACCTACTACAATGAGCAGTTCTTC. This encodes CASLRTTYYNEQFF.

In the case of this clone: At the DNA level, this CDR3 is encoded by other sequences in the same sample as well. J is TRBJ2-3 and V is TRBV11-2; D is undetermined. The V and J ends lost 2 bases and 4 bases respectively, with 4 bases between them. In germline, CDR1 is SGHAT, CDR2 FQNNGV. This CDR3 contains 12 residues. Here the CDR3 reads CASSLLPDTQYF. CDR3 DNA sequence: TGTGCCAGCAGCTTACTCCCAGATACGCAGTATTTT.

V usage is TRBV15 and J usage is TRBJ1-4; possible D gene TRBD1, 5 bases. With 6 bases removed from V and 1 base from J, the gap between germline ends came to 12 bases. Germline loops: CDR1 LNHNV, CDR2 YYDKDF (reference sequence). This CDR3 has 15 amino acids. This chain's CDR3 is CATSVNGQTNEKLFF. Written as DNA, the CDR3 is TGTGCCACCAGTGTCAACGGACAAACTAATGAAAAACTGTTTTTT.

The V call is TRBV7-8, the J call TRBJ2-3; TRBD1 might be the D (5 bases). V was cut by 6 bases and J by 6 bases, with 7 bases left in between. CDR1 is SGHVS, CDR2 FQNEAQ, per germline. The CDR3 totals 11 residues. CDR3 residues: CASSNRDTQYF. As DNA, the CDR3 is TGTGCCAGCAGTAACAGGGATACGCAGTATTTT.

This chain uses TRBV5-1 with TRBJ1-1; TRBD1 aligns across 11 bases. The ends lost 4 bases at V and 4 bases at J; junction bases unmatched: 6. Germline lookup yields CDR1 SGHRS and CDR2 YFSETQ. This CDR3 has 15 residues. The CDR3 coding sequence is TGCGCCAGCAGCATTACCGGGACAGGGGGCACTGAAGCTTTCTTT. Its protein product is CASSITGTGGTEAFF.

This clone is a singleton in its sample. This chain uses TRBV4-1 with TRBJ2-1; maybe TRBD2 (6 bases). CDR1 is MGHRA, CDR2 YSYEKL, per germline. This CDR3 region has 20 residues. V lost 0 bases to trimming and J lost 0 bases, with 21 bases between them. This chain's CDR3 is CASSQEGVGLAGNSYNEQFF. The CDR3 DNA reads TGCGCCAGCAGCCAAGAAGGGGTGGGGCTGGCGGGGAACTCCTACAATGAGCAGTTCTTC.

The chain links TRBV5-4 to TRBJ2-2; D remains ambiguous. The CDR3 sequence is 15 residues long. The V gene lost 0 bases and the J gene lost 2 bases, with 8 bases spanning the gap. Germline V gene sequence: CDR1 SGHNT, CDR2 YYREEE (reference sequence). CDR3: CASSLAGFNTGELFF. For the CDR3, the DNA is TGTGCCAGCAGCTTGGCCGGGTTCAACACCGGGGAGCTGTTTTTT.

This chain uses TRBV19 with TRBJ2-2, with 10 bases lining up with TRBD1. This CDR3 contains 15 residues. Germline CDR1 reads LNHDA; CDR2 reads SQIVND (reference sequence). V was pared by 3 bases and J by 7 bases, with 5 bases of the junction left unmatched. The CDR3 here is CASSMPGTGVGELFF. The CDR3, as DNA: TGTGCCAGTAGTATGCCTGGGACAGGGGTCGGGGAGCTGTTTTTT.

The gene calls are TRBV28 and TRBJ2-5; 7 bases align to TRBD1. In germline, CDR1 is MDHEN, CDR2 SYDVKM. The trim removed 6 bases at V and 9 bases at J, leaving 13 bases unmatched. The CDR3 loop spans 14 amino acids. DNA for the CDR3: TGTGCCAGCAGAGGGGACAGCGAAGGTTTTTCCCAGTACTTC. Its protein product is CASRGDSEGFSQYF.

V usage is TRBV2 and J usage is TRBJ2-7; D is unresolved. The CDR3 has 11 residues. Trimming shortened V by 4 bases and J by 5 bases, and 6 bases separated the two germline ends. Germline V gene sequence: CDR1 SNHLY, CDR2 FYNNEI. The CDR3 DNA sequence: TGTGCCAGCAGTGCTGAGCACGAGCAGTACTTC. It encodes CASSAEHEQYF. The variable domain in full, completed from reference TRBV2 and TRBJ2-7, reads EPEVTQTPSHQVTQMGQEVILRCVPISNHLYFYWYRQILGQKVEFLVSFYNNEISEKSEIFDDQFSVERPDGSNFTLKIRSTKLEDSAMYFCASSAEHEQYFGPGTRLTVT.